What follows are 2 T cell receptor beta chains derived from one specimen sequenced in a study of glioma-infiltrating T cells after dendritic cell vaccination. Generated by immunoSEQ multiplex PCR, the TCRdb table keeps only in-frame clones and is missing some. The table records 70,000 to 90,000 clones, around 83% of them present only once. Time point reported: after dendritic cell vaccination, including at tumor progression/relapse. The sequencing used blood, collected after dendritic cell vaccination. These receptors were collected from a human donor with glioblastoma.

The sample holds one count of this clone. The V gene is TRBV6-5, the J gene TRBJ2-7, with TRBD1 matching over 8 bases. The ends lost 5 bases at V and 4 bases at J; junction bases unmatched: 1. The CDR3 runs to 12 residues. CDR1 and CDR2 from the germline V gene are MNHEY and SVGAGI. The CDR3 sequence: CASSGTGYEQYF. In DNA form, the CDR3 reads TGTGCCAGCAGTGGGACAGGTTACGAGCAGTACTTC.

The CDR3 reads CASSLADGAYEQYF. CDR3 sequence (DNA): TGCGCCAGCAGCTTGGCCGACGGGGCCTACGAGCAGTACTTC. The V gene is TRBV5-1, the J gene TRBJ2-7; weak D call: TRBD2 (5 bases). V was cut by 0 bases and J by 2 bases, with 9 bases left in between. The CDR3 extends over 14 amino acids. The germline CDR1 and CDR2 sequences are SGHRS and YFSETQ. The complete variable domain, with remaining parts taken from reference TRBV5-1 and TRBJ2-7, reads KAGVTQTPRYLIKTRGQQVTLSCSPISGHRSVSWYQQTPGQGLQFLFEYFSETQRNKGNFPGRFSGRQFSNSRSEMNVSTLELGDSALYLCASSLADGAYEQYFGPGTRLTVT.